These 3 T cell receptor beta chains came from one sample sequenced in a study of molecular identifiers for immune sequencing clone quantification. One entry per CDR3 protein, called by TCRdb with MiXCR from the PCR reads. The sample has more than 450,000 distinct CDR3 sequences, roughly a fifth seen once. The specimen was naive CD8+ T cells from blood, with Jurkat cell RNA spiked in. Subset defined: FACS-sorted CD8+CD4-CCR7+CD45RA+ naive T cells. The receptors shown here come from a human donor in good health. Some libraries in this study had Jurkat cell RNA spiked in.

This rearrangement joins TRBV28 to TRBJ1-4; D possibly corresponds to TRBD1 (6 bases). V was clipped by 3 bases and J by 7 bases, with 15 bases between them. The CDR3 covers 15 residues. CDR1 and CDR2 from the germline V gene are MDHEN and SYDVKM. The CDR3 is CASSFLRGRGEKLFF. The CDR3 region has the DNA TGTGCCAGCAGTTTCCTCAGGGGAAGAGGTGAAAAACTGTTTTTT.

About this clonotype itself: This may be a read error, as it is one base from a much larger clone. The CDR3 carries no conserved terminal phenylalanine or tryptophan, so it likely arises from a read error. The V call is TRBV24-1, the J call TRBJ2-2; D ambiguous. The CDR3 has 13 residues. Germline loops: CDR1 KGHDR, CDR2 SFDVKD. V was pared by 4 bases and J by 3 bases, with 5 bases between. CDR3 in DNA: TGTGCCACCAGTGACACACACACCGGGGAGCTGTTTTCT. Translation: CATSDTHTGELFS.

V and J are TRBV19 and TRBJ1-5, with 9 bases aligning to TRBD1. Germline V CDR1 and CDR2: LNHDA, SQIVND (reference sequence). The CDR3 loop spans 15 amino acids. With V trimmed by 5 bases and J by 5 bases, 7 bases remained unmatched. The CDR3 protein is CASSGTGSEDQPQHF. The DNA for the CDR3 is TGTGCCAGTAGTGGGACAGGGAGTGAGGATCAGCCCCAGCATTTT.